This T cell receptor beta chain was retrieved from a study of CD8 T cells in Susac syndrome. The T cells that were sequenced for TCR beta were CD8+ and CD4+ cells from blood. V trimming: 1 base; J trimming: 6 bases; junction bases outside the gene matches: 8. The CDR3 spans 15 residues. Germline V gene data show CDR1 as SGHDN and CDR2 as FVKESK. Random hexamers primed reverse transcription of about 0.45 to 1 ug RNA. TCRdb re-called the immunoSEQ multiplex PCR reads through MiXCR, storing one row per CDR3 protein. The table lists about 210,000 distinct CDR3 sequences, about 96% of them singletons. The receptor was isolated from a human donor with multiple sclerosis. The chain joins TRBV14 to TRBJ1-2; 7 bases fit TRBD1. Input material: CD4+ T cells from PBMCs. CDR3 sequence reads: CASSQGGGRGDGYTF. The DNA for the CDR3 is TGTGCCAGCAGCCAAGGAGGGGGCAGGGGCGATGGCTACACCTTC.